Presented here are 10 T cell receptor beta chains from one specimen sequenced in a study of early T cells in non-severe SARS-CoV-2 infection. TCRdb analysed the 5' RACE reads with MiXCR anew, one entry per CDR3 protein. Altogether roughly 45,000 distinct CDR3 sequences are present, around 6.5% being singletons, with the ten largest covering about 7%. The sequenced sample was whole blood, obtained at baseline. These receptors originate from an adult who was a healthcare worker with PCR-confirmed SARS-CoV-2 infection or an uninfected control (not recorded which).

At least ten counts were recorded for this clonotype. The chain combines TRBV20-1 with TRBJ2-1, with 8 bases that match TRBD1. Germline V gene sequence: CDR1 DFQATT, CDR2 SNEGSKA (reference sequence). CDR3 length equals 14 residues. The CDR3 loop reads CSTKDRVPYNEQFF. CDR3 bases: TGCAGCACTAAGGACAGGGTTCCCTACAATGAGCAGTTCTTC.

This chain links TRBV5-1 with TRBJ2-5; D may be TRBD2 (6 bases). The ends were cut back, 4 bases at V and 5 bases at J, with 12 bases in the middle. The CDR3 consists of 13 residues. Per germline, CDR1 SGHRS and CDR2 YFSETQ. The CDR3 loop is CASSKDLAETQYF. The CDR3 DNA follows: TGCGCCAGCAGCAAGGACCTAGCGGAGACCCAGTACTTC.

This clonotype occurred many times. The chain joins TRBV5-1 to TRBJ1-6, with 7 bases matching TRBD1. The CDR3 totals 15 residues. V shed 4 bases, J shed 6 bases, and the junction held 7 bases outside the gene matches. The germline V gene has CDR1 SGHRS and CDR2 YFSETQ. The chain's CDR3 is CASSETGTANSPLHF. CDR3 DNA: TGCGCCAGCAGCGAGACCGGGACAGCTAATTCACCCCTCCACTTT. Variable domain in full (rest from reference TRBV5-1 and TRBJ1-6): KAGVTQTPRYLIKTRGQQVTLSCSPISGHRSVSWYQQTPGQGLQFLFEYFSETQRNKGNFPGRFSGRQFSNSRSEMNVSTLELGDSALYLCASSETGTANSPLHFGNGTRLTVT.

This clonotype came up a few times. The chain links TRBV27 to TRBJ1-1; TRBD1 agrees at 8 bases. The V segment lost 5 bases and the J segment 4 bases; nucleotides outside the gene matches: 12. The CDR3 covers 16 residues. CDR1 is MNHEY, CDR2 SMNVEV, per germline (reference sequence). The CDR3 sequence: CASSPRTGLSVTEAFF. The DNA for the CDR3 is TGTGCCAGCAGTCCCAGGACAGGGCTTTCGGTCACTGAAGCTTTCTTT.

Many counts were recorded for this clonotype. The chain is built from TRBV29-1 and TRBJ2-1; D is perhaps TRBD1 or TRBD2 (6 bases each). CDR3 length: 17 amino acids. V was clipped by 0 bases and J by 2 bases, with 17 bases between them. Germline-derived CDR1 and CDR2 are SQVTM and ANQGSEA. The CDR3 reads CSVEDLGGQGAYNEQFF. The CDR3 nucleotides are TGCAGCGTTGAAGATCTTGGGGGGCAGGGAGCCTACAATGAGCAGTTCTTC.

This clonotype has at least ten counts. The chain has TRBV7-6 and TRBJ1-2; D unclear. V was shortened by 3 bases and J by 0 bases, with 5 bases between the two germline ends. The CDR3 is 13 residues long. The germline V gene encodes CDR1 SGHVS and CDR2 FNYEAQ. The chain's CDR3 is CASSFEANYGYTF. The DNA of the CDR3 is TGTGCCAGCAGCTTCGAAGCTAACTATGGCTACACCTTC.

The chain links TRBV11-1 to TRBJ2-1, with 13 bases that match TRBD2. Germline V CDR1 and CDR2: SGHAT, FQDESV (reference sequence). V lost 5 bases, J lost 6 bases, and 7 bases stayed unmatched. CDR3 length equals 16 residues. The CDR3 reads CASSRWTSGSGNEQFF. CDR3 nucleotides: TGTGCCAGCAGCCGATGGACTAGCGGGAGTGGCAATGAGCAGTTCTTC.

The sample holds many counts of this clonotype. The chain recombines TRBV6-4 with TRBJ2-1; perhaps TRBD2 as D (6 bases). Germline V gene data show CDR1 as MRHNA and CDR2 as SNTAGT. This CDR3 contains 15 residues. V was shortened by 0 bases and J by 4 bases, with 10 bases between the two germline ends. In nucleotides, the CDR3 is TGTGCCAGCAGTGACTCGAGCGGGTCGTACAATGAGCAGTTCTTC. This sequence encodes CASSDSSGSYNEQFF.

This clonotype was found many times. The V call is TRBV7-8, the J call TRBJ2-1; tentative D call: TRBD1 (5 bases). Germline V gives CDR1 SGHVS, CDR2 FQNEAQ. The CDR3 length is 16 residues. Trimming took 5 bases from V and 1 from J, leaving 15 bases between them. DNA of the CDR3: TGTGCCAGCAGCCCCACACGCCAGGGATCCTACAATGAGCAGTTCTTC. This translates into CASSPTRQGSYNEQFF. The full variable domain, rest sourced from reference TRBV7-8 and TRBJ2-1, is GAGVSQSPRYKVAKRGQDVALRCDPISGHVSLFWYQQALGQGPEFLTYFQNEAQLDKSGLPSDRFFAERPEGSVSTLKIQRTQQEDSAVYLCASSPTRQGSYNEQFFGPGTRLTVL.

The chain employs TRBV3-1 and TRBJ2-1; no clear D. In germline, CDR1 is LGHDT, CDR2 YNNKEL (reference sequence). The V end was cut by 2 bases, the J end by 6 bases, with 11 bases between. This CDR3 comprises 14 residues. CDR3 region: CASSQSIIVNEQFF. In nucleotides, the CDR3 is TGTGCCAGCAGCCAATCTATAATAGTCAATGAGCAGTTCTTC.